What follows is one T cell receptor beta chain and its context. This sample stems from a study of patients and donors after allogeneic stem cell transplantation. V lost 4 bases to trimming and J lost 5 bases, with 11 bases between them. CDR1 MNHEY and CDR2 SMNVEV come from the germline V gene (reference sequence). This CDR3 comprises 13 residues. MiXCR, applied by TCRdb to the RT-PCR reads, yields one record per CDR3 protein. This sample has 150,000 to 200,000 distinct CDR3 sequences, with around 41% found just once. The sequence was collected from a human donor who was either an allogeneic HSCT recipient or a stem cell or donor lymphocyte infusion donor (not recorded which). It is not recorded whose cells these are; they may come from a transplant donor. V usage is TRBV27 and J usage is TRBJ1-1, with D maybe TRBD1 (6 bases). Sequencing was carried out using blood, either unsorted or a sorted T cell fraction (not recorded which). The CDR3 nucleotides read TGTGCCAGCAGTTCCACCACAGGGACTGAAGCTTTCTTT. Its protein is CASSSTTGTEAFF.